The 25 T cell receptor beta chains in this list originate from one sample, sequenced in a study of T cell responses to AZD1222 COVID-19 vaccine. TCRdb keeps only in-frame clones here, not all; method: immunoSEQ multiplex PCR. Among roughly 84,000 clones, roughly 85% were seen once, and the ten largest hold 12%. This sample comprised peripheral blood, obtained 28 days after the second AZD1222 dose. The receptors originated from an adult who received the AZD1222 COVID-19 vaccine.

This chain joins TRBV4-1 and TRBJ2-7; no definite D call. V shed 0 bases and J shed 5 bases, with 8 bases lying between them. The CDR3 is 13 residues long. Per germline, CDR1 MGHRA and CDR2 YSYEKL. The CDR3 here is CASSQEETHEQYF. The CDR3 DNA is TGCGCCAGCAGCCAAGAGGAGACACACGAGCAGTACTTC.

This clone was seen more than once but under ten times. The V call is TRBV14, the J call TRBJ1-5, with D maybe TRBD1 (6 bases). The CDR3 contains 14 residues. V lost 3 bases and J 2 bases, leaving 8 bases between the germline ends. Germline V gives CDR1 SGHDN, CDR2 FVKESK. CDR3 bases: TGTGCCAGCAGCCAGGGGGGGCGCAATCAGCCCCAGCATTTT. Protein: CASSQGGRNQPQHF.

This clone has more than one count but fewer than ten. This chain connects TRBV9 to TRBJ1-5; TRBD1 matches 9 bases. Germline loops: CDR1 SGDLS, CDR2 YYNGEE. Trimming cost V 0 bases and J 7 bases; bases outside gene matches: 5. The CDR3 consists of 15 residues. The CDR3 sequence: CASSVEGQGDQPQHF. The CDR3 bases are TGTGCCAGCAGCGTAGAGGGACAGGGAGACCAGCCCCAGCATTTT.

V usage is TRBV7-2 and J usage is TRBJ2-1; 7 bases are a match to TRBD2. CDR1 SGHTA and CDR2 FQGNSA come from the germline V gene. With V trimmed by 5 bases and J by 7 bases, 11 bases remained unmatched. This CDR3 has 15 residues. CDR3 nucleotides: TGTGCCAGCAGCCGGGAGGTCCAGGGTGGGAATGAGCAGTTCTTC. Its translation: CASSREVQGGNEQFF. Complete variable domain (other parts from reference TRBV7-2 and TRBJ2-1): GAGVSQSPSNKVTEKGKDVELRCDPISGHTALYWYRQSLGQGLEFLIYFQGNSAPDKSGLPSDRFSAERTGGSVSTLTIQRTQQEDSAVYLCASSREVQGGNEQFFGPGTRLTVL.

The gene calls are TRBV18 and TRBJ1-1; D is possibly TRBD1 (6 bases). The length of the CDR3 is 15 residues. CDR1 KGHSH and CDR2 LQKENI come from the germline V gene. Trimming took off 3 bases at V and 1 base at J, with 12 bases between the two ends. CDR3: CASSPPRGQNTEAFF. The CDR3 bases are TGTGCCAGCTCACCCCCACGGGGGCAGAACACTGAAGCTTTCTTT.

V is TRBV11-3 and J is TRBJ1-1; 7 bases are a match to TRBD1. The CDR3 loop spans 18 amino acids. V dropped 5 bases and J dropped 1; count of bases not matched to a gene: 16. CDR1 is SGHNT, CDR2 YENEEA, per germline. The CDR3 region has the DNA TGTGCCAGCAGCCACCGACAGGGCTTCACCTATAGGAACACTGAAGCTTTCTTT. It codes for CASSHRQGFTYRNTEAFF.

The chain has TRBV28 and TRBJ1-2; TRBD1 is a possible D gene (5 bases). CDR3 length: 17 amino acids. Germline values: CDR1 MDHEN, CDR2 SYDVKM. The germline V and J ends were trimmed by 5 bases and 5 bases, with 24 bases remaining between them. CDR3 DNA: TGTGCCAGCAGTATCCAGGGAAACTCGGGTCCCCGATATGGCTACACCTTC. Its translation: CASSIQGNSGPRYGYTF.

The chain combines TRBV2 with TRBJ2-7; D ambiguous. This CDR3 is 13 amino acids long. The V gene's germline CDR1 is SNHLY and CDR2 FYNNEI. V lost 3 bases to trimming and J lost 4 bases, with 10 bases between them. CDR3 sequence (DNA): TGTGCCAGCAGTGACGCGGTGGCATACGAGCAGTACGTC. Translated: CASSDAVAYEQYV.

This clone came up a few times. The chain recombines TRBV11-3 with TRBJ2-1, with D possibly being TRBD2 (6 bases). V shed 5 bases and J shed 8 bases, with 10 bases lying between them. CDR1 and CDR2 (germline): SGHNT, YENEEA. CDR3 length: 12 amino acids. This CDR3 reads CASSLGDYEQFF. The CDR3 DNA follows: TGTGCCAGCAGCCTAGGGGACTATGAGCAGTTCTTC.

The gene calls are TRBV28 and TRBJ1-6; D uncertain. The CDR3 runs 11 residues. V lost 2 bases to trimming and J lost 9 bases, with 2 bases between them. CDR1 and CDR2 (germline): MDHEN, SYDVKM. The CDR3 DNA follows: TGTGCCAGCAGTTTAGTTTCACCCCTCCACTTT. Translation: CASSLVSPLHF.

The chain couples TRBV7-9 to TRBJ2-7; D may be TRBD1 or TRBD2 (6 bases each). Germline CDR1 SEHNR, CDR2 FQNEAQ (reference sequence). The CDR3 covers 16 residues. V shed 1 base and J shed 0 bases, with 13 bases lying between them. The chain's CDR3 is CASSLVGASASYEQYF. The DNA of the CDR3 is TGTGCCAGCAGCTTAGTGGGGGCTAGCGCCTCCTACGAGCAGTACTTC.

The V gene is TRBV27, the J gene TRBJ2-1, with 8 bases matching TRBD1. Germline assignment: CDR1 MNHEY and CDR2 SMNVEV (reference sequence). The CDR3 sequence is 15 residues long. With 5 bases clipped from V and 6 bases from J, the junction kept 9 bases outside the gene matches. CDR3 DNA: TGTGCCAGCAGTCCCGACCAGGGGGCTGGCAATGAGCAGTTCTTC. Translating it yields CASSPDQGAGNEQFF.

The V gene is TRBV18, the J gene TRBJ2-1; 7 bases agree with TRBD1. Germline V gives CDR1 KGHSH, CDR2 LQKENI. CDR3 size: 17 residues. The junction had 13 bases not matched to a gene; V was cut back by 4 bases and J by 4 bases. The CDR3 is CASSLLDGTALYNEQFF. The CDR3 nucleotides read TGTGCCAGCTCACTACTCGACGGGACAGCCCTATACAATGAGCAGTTCTTC.

The chain employs TRBV27 and TRBJ2-1, with TRBD1 identical over 7 bases. The V and J ends lost 5 bases and 4 bases, in that order; junction bases with no gene match: 8. CDR3 length: 15 residues. From germline, CDR1 is MNHEY and CDR2 SMNVEV (reference sequence). The CDR3 DNA sequence: TGTGCCAGCAGTCCGTGGGGACAGTCTTACAATGAGCAGTTCTTC. Residues: CASSPWGQSYNEQFF.

J is TRBJ2-5 and V is TRBV6-1; D might be TRBD1 or TRBD2, each matching 7 bases. Germline loops: CDR1 MNHNS, CDR2 SASEGT. The CDR3 has 15 amino acids. The V and J ends lost 3 bases and 3 bases respectively, with 14 bases between them. Here the CDR3 DNA reads TGTGCCAGCAGTGAGGGGGGGACAGCCAAAGAGACCCAGTACTTC. Amino acid sequence: CASSEGGTAKETQYF.

The chain joins TRBV21-1 to TRBJ1-5; the table calls TRBD1, which could not be checked here. TRBV21-1 is classified as a pseudogene. The CDR3 runs to 17 residues. Here the CDR3 reads CASNRRGGAYYNQPQHF. In nucleotides, the CDR3 is TGTGCCAGCAACCGGCGAGGGGGCGCTTACTACAATCAGCCCCAGCATTTT.

The V and J genes are TRBV19 and TRBJ1-5; a possible D gene is TRBD1 (6 bases). The CDR3 sequence is 14 residues long. Trimming took off 4 bases at V and 7 bases at J, with 14 bases between the two ends. Looked up from germline, CDR1 is LNHDA and CDR2 is SQIVND (reference sequence). The CDR3 is CASSTQAQGQPQHF. Written as DNA, the CDR3 is TGTGCCAGTAGTACCCAGGCCCAGGGGCAGCCCCAGCATTTT.

The chain employs TRBV11-1 and TRBJ1-2, with 9 bases that match TRBD1. The CDR3 extends over 14 amino acids. Per germline, CDR1 SGHAT and CDR2 FQDESV (reference sequence). Trimming removed 5 bases from V and 7 bases from J; junction bases left unmatched: 8. The CDR3 spells CASSATGQGFGYTF. DNA for the CDR3: TGTGCCAGCAGCGCAACGGGACAGGGTTTTGGCTACACCTTC.

The chain uses TRBV11-2 and TRBJ2-2, with D possibly matching TRBD1 (5 bases). In germline, CDR1 is SGHAT, CDR2 FQNNGV. V gave up 5 bases and J gave up 8 bases, with 12 bases separating them. The CDR3 contains 13 residues. CDR3 bases: TGTGCCAGCAGCCTTGGACAAAGAGGGGAGCTGTTTTTT. It encodes CASSLGQRGELFF. Variable domain in full (rest from reference TRBV11-2 and TRBJ2-2): EAGVAQSPRYKIIEKRQSVAFWCNPISGHATLYWYQQILGQGPKLLIQFQNNGVVDDSQLPKDRFSAERLKGVDSTLKIQPAKLEDSAVYLCASSLGQRGELFFGEGSRLTVL.

V and J are TRBV11-2 and TRBJ2-2; D call uncertain. The CDR3 runs 17 residues. V dropped 5 bases and J dropped 6 bases, with 22 bases sitting between them. Germline loops: CDR1 SGHAT, CDR2 FQNNGV. Here the CDR3 DNA reads TGTGCCAGCAGCCCGAGGATAAGGAGCAATTACGCCGGGGAGCTGTTTTTT. This codes for CASSPRIRSNYAGELFF.

The V call is TRBV27, the J call TRBJ1-6; 8 nucleotides align to TRBD1. V lost 7 bases, J lost 10 bases, and 12 bases stayed unmatched. This CDR3 comprises 15 residues. CDR1 is MNHEY and CDR2 is SMNVEV in the germline V gene (reference sequence). The CDR3 region has the DNA TGTGCCAGCAAACTACAGGGGGGTTCGCTGTCACCCCTCCACTTT. Amino acid sequence: CASKLQGGSLSPLHF.

The chain uses TRBV19 and TRBJ1-5; maybe TRBD1 (6 bases). Trimming stripped 3 bases from V and 6 bases from J, with 12 bases between. CDR3 length: 14 amino acids. CDR1 and CDR2 (germline): LNHDA, SQIVND (reference sequence). CDR3 coding DNA: TGTGCCAGTAGTATGGTTGGGGGGCCTCAGCCCCAGCATTTT. Its protein product is CASSMVGGPQPQHF.

V and J are TRBV19 and TRBJ1-2; 8 bases match TRBD1. The CDR3 has 15 residues. CDR1 is LNHDA and CDR2 is SQIVND in the germline V gene (reference sequence). Germline trimming cut 4 bases from V and 4 bases from J; bases unmatched to any gene: 8. CDR3 region: CASSRAGQGSYGYTF. CDR3 in DNA: TGTGCCAGTAGTAGAGCTGGACAGGGATCCTATGGCTACACCTTC.

This chain links TRBV7-6 with TRBJ1-3; D is uncertain. The CDR3 is made up of 16 amino acids. Germline V lookup: CDR1 SGHVS, CDR2 FNYEAQ. Trimming cost V 0 bases and J 2 bases, with 11 bases left between them. CDR3 amino acids: CASSLAGSGTGNTIYF. CDR3 DNA: TGTGCCAGCAGCTTAGCCGGCTCTGGTACTGGAAACACCATATATTTT.

This clone was counted once. The V and J genes are TRBV7-2 and TRBJ2-7, with D perhaps TRBD2 (6 bases). From germline, CDR1 is SGHTA and CDR2 FQGNSA. Trimming took 1 base from V and 4 from J, leaving 11 bases between them. This CDR3 has 14 amino acids. CDR3 residues: CASSLVLASYEQYF. Here the CDR3 DNA reads TGTGCCAGCAGCTTAGTGCTAGCGAGTTACGAGCAGTACTTC.